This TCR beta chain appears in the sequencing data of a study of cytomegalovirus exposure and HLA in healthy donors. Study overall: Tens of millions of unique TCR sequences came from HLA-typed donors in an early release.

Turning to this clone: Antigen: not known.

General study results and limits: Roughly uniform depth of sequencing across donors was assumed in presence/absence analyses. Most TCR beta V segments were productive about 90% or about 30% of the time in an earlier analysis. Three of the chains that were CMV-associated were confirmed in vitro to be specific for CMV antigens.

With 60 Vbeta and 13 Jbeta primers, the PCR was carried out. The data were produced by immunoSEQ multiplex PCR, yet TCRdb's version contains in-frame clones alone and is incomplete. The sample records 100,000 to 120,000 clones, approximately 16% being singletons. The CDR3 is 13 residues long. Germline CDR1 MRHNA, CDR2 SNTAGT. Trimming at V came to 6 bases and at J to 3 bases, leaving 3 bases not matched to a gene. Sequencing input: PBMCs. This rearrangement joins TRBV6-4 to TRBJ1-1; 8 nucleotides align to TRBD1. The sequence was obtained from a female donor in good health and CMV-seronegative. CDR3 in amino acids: CASRLTGDTEAFF. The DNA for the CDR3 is TGTGCCAGCAGATTGACAGGGGACACTGAAGCTTTCTTT.